The 18 T cell receptor beta chains listed next were all sequenced from one sample in a study of blood T cell repertoires in COVID-19. TCRdb keeps only in-frame clones here, not all; method: immunoSEQ multiplex PCR. The repertoire holds about 200,000 clones, with 85% as singletons. The specimen sequenced was peripheral blood. The origin of the receptors is a person between 65 and 79 years old with COVID-19, enrolled during active disease.

CDR3 sequence reads: CASSLNGGWTNEKLFF. The CDR3 nucleotides read TGTGCCAGCAGCTTGAACGGCGGGTGGACTAATGAAAAACTGTTTTTT. The chain combines TRBV7-2 with TRBJ1-4; D is uncertain. Trimming took 3 bases from V and 2 from J, leaving 13 bases between them. Germline lookup yields CDR1 SGHTA and CDR2 FQGNSA. CDR3 size: 16 residues.

The V and J genes are TRBV18 and TRBJ1-3; D uncertain. The CDR3 contains 14 residues. Germline CDR1 and CDR2: KGHSH and LQKENI. V gave up 5 bases and J gave up 4 bases, with 12 bases separating them. The CDR3 sequence: CASSSGRTGNTIYF. The CDR3 DNA reads TGTGCCAGCTCAAGCGGCCGAACAGGAAACACCATATATTTT.

This clone has just a few counts. This chain links TRBV7-9 with TRBJ2-7; a possible D gene is TRBD2 (6 bases). The CDR3 is 15 amino acids. Trimming removed 2 bases from V and 6 bases from J, with 17 bases in between. Germline V gene data show CDR1 as SEHNR and CDR2 as FQNEAQ (reference sequence). The CDR3 region is CASSLRPGRAGEQYF. The CDR3 DNA reads as TGTGCCAGCAGCTTACGACCCGGTAGAGCGGGCGAGCAGTACTTC.

V usage is TRBV27 and J usage is TRBJ1-4; the D is unclear. Trimming left V 6 bases short and J 7 bases short, with 12 bases between. Per the germline V gene, CDR1 is MNHEY and CDR2 is SMNVEV (reference sequence). This CDR3 region has 13 residues. This CDR3 reads CASRLSGAEKLFF. The CDR3 DNA sequence: TGTGCCAGCAGGCTATCGGGAGCTGAAAAACTGTTTTTT.

The chain uses TRBV6-6 and TRBJ1-2, with TRBD1 as a possible D gene (6 bases). Trimming stripped 10 bases from V and 4 bases from J, with 22 bases between. This CDR3 contains 15 residues. The germline V gene has CDR1 MNHNY and CDR2 SVGAGI (reference sequence). CDR3 protein: CATLVPGHGRYGYTF. Written as DNA, the CDR3 is TGTGCCACTCTCGTACCGGGACACGGACGCTATGGCTACACCTTC.

This clone was detected only once. The chain carries TRBV4-2 and TRBJ1-6; D is possibly TRBD1 (6 bases). The CDR3 contains 16 residues. Trimming shortened V by 1 base and J by 7 bases, and 14 bases separated the two germline ends. Germline V gene sequence: CDR1 LGHNA, CDR2 YNFKEQ. As DNA, the CDR3 is TGTGCCAGCAGCCAAGGCCCCAGGGGCCTAAATTCACCCCTCCACTTT. It specifies CASSQGPRGLNSPLHF.

This clone has more than one count but fewer than ten. This rearrangement joins TRBV7-9 to TRBJ1-1, with 9 bases lining up with TRBD1. The length of the CDR3 is 17 residues. Losses at the gene ends were 1 base for V and 0 bases for J; bases not matched to a gene: 6. The germline CDR1 and CDR2 sequences are SEHNR and FQNEAQ (reference sequence). The CDR3: CASSLVRGTGLNTEAFF. CDR3 coding DNA: TGTGCCAGCAGCTTAGTAAGAGGGACAGGGTTGAACACTGAAGCTTTCTTT.

The genes are TRBV27 and TRBJ2-5, with D maybe TRBD2 (5 bases). This CDR3 has 13 residues. Germline CDR1 and CDR2: MNHEY and SMNVEV (reference sequence). V shed 5 bases and J shed 5 bases, with 12 bases lying between them. CDR3 sequence (DNA): TGTGCCAGCAGTCCACTCCCGGGGGAGACCCAGTACTTC. Amino acid sequence: CASSPLPGETQYF.

This chain connects TRBV19 to TRBJ1-6, with no clear D. Trimming removed 2 bases at V and 7 bases at J, with 6 bases between. Germline V lookup: CDR1 LNHDA, CDR2 SQIVND (reference sequence). This CDR3 region has 13 residues. CDR3 nucleotides: TGTGCCAGTAGTATATCCCCGAATTCACCCCTCCACTTT. Translation gives CASSISPNSPLHF.

V is TRBV11-1 and J is TRBJ2-5, with D unresolved. V lost 5 bases and J lost 5, with 21 bases in between. This CDR3 contains 16 residues. The germline V gene encodes CDR1 SGHAT and CDR2 FQDESV (reference sequence). For the CDR3, the DNA is TGTGCCAGCAGCCCCTCCTTCGCCTTTAGGCGGGAGACCCAGTACTTC. This sequence encodes CASSPSFAFRRETQYF.

The J gene is TRBJ1-4, the V gene TRBV24-1, with TRBD1 matching 9 bases. The V segment lost 10 bases and the J segment 3 bases; nucleotides outside the gene matches: 8. Germline values: CDR1 KGHDR, CDR2 SFDVKD. This CDR3 is 15 amino acids long. As DNA, the CDR3 is TGTGCCACTGGGACAGGGATGCATCCTAATGAAAAACTGTTTTTT. Translated, it gives CATGTGMHPNEKLFF.

The chain couples TRBV12-2 to TRBJ1-6. TRBV12-2 is recorded as a pseudogene. This CDR3 has 16 amino acids. In DNA form, the CDR3 reads TGTGCAAGTCGCTTAACCCTGACGGAGCCGGGGTCACCCCTCCACTTT. This codes for CASRLTLTEPGSPLHF.

This rearrangement joins TRBV7-3 to TRBJ2-1, with D uncertain. Germline V gives CDR1 SGHTA, CDR2 FQGTGA. The length of the CDR3 is 13 residues. V lost 0 bases and J lost 9, with 9 bases in between. For the CDR3, the DNA is TGTGCCAGCAGCTTAACGAACGGAGTTGAGCAGTTCTTC. Its protein product is CASSLTNGVEQFF.

The chain uses TRBV3-1 (or the pseudogene TRBV3-2) and TRBJ2-5; D is perhaps TRBD2 (7 bases). CDR1 is LGHDT and CDR2 is YNNKEL in the germline V gene (reference sequence). The CDR3 is made up of 15 amino acids. With 0 bases removed from V and 5 bases from J, the gap between germline ends came to 13 bases. Here the CDR3 DNA reads TGTGCCAGCAGCCAAGACGGGGGGCGAGGTGAGACCCAGTACTTC. This translates into CASSQDGGRGETQYF.

J is TRBJ2-7 and V is TRBV29-1; the D gene is possibly TRBD1 (6 bases). V shed 2 bases and J shed 5 bases, with 16 bases lying between them. Germline CDR1 SQVTM, CDR2 ANQGSEA. The length of the CDR3 is 14 residues. This CDR3 reads CSVEKAGVGNEQYF. DNA for the CDR3: TGCAGCGTTGAAAAGGCAGGGGTTGGCAACGAGCAGTACTTC.

The rearrangement uses TRBV29-1 and TRBJ1-3, with TRBD1 matching 8 bases. V lost 6 bases and J lost 0; bases outside the gene matches: 7. The V gene's germline CDR1 is SQVTM and CDR2 ANQGSEA. This CDR3 is 15 amino acids long. CDR3 sequence reads: CSVTTGGISGNTIYF. CDR3 in DNA: TGCAGCGTCACCACAGGGGGGATCTCTGGAAACACCATATATTTT.

V gene TRBV7-2 combines with J gene TRBJ2-7, with D tentatively TRBD2 (7 bases). V was pared by 1 base and J by 4 bases, with 11 bases between. Germline CDR1 and CDR2: SGHTA and FQGNSA. The CDR3 length is 14 residues. The CDR3 coding sequence is TGTGCCAGCAGCTTAGAGGGGGGGAAGTACGAGCAGTACTTC. Protein product: CASSLEGGKYEQYF. The whole variable domain, filled in from reference TRBV7-2 and TRBJ2-7, reads GAGVSQSPSNKVTEKGKDVELRCDPISGHTALYWYRQSLGQGLEFLIYFQGNSAPDKSGLPSDRFSAERTGGSVSTLTIQRTQQEDSAVYLCASSLEGGKYEQYFGPGTRLTVT.

The V and J genes are TRBV6-2 or TRBV6-3 and TRBJ1-5, with 7 bases lining up with TRBD1. CDR1 is MNHEY, CDR2 SVGEGT, per germline. The CDR3 totals 19 residues. V lost 6 bases, J lost 3 bases, and 20 bases stayed unmatched. CDR3 loop: CASSRRLSDRVLFNQPQHF. In DNA form, the CDR3 reads TGTGCCAGCAGCCGACGTCTCTCAGACAGGGTACTCTTCAATCAGCCCCAGCATTTT.